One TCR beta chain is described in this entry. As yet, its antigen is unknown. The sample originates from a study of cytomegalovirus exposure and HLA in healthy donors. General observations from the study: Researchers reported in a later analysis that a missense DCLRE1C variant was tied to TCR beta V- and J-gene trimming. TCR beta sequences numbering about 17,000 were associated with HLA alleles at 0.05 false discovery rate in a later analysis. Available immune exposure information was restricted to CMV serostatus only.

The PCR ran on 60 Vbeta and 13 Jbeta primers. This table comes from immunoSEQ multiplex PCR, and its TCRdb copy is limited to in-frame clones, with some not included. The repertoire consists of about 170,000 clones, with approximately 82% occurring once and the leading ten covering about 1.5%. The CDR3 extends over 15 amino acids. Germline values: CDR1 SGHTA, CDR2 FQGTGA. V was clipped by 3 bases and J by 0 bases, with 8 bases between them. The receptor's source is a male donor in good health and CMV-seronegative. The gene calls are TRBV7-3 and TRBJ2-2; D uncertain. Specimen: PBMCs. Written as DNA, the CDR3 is TGTGCCAGCAGCTTTGGGCAGGCGAACACCGGGGAGCTGTTTTTT. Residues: CASSFGQANTGELFF.